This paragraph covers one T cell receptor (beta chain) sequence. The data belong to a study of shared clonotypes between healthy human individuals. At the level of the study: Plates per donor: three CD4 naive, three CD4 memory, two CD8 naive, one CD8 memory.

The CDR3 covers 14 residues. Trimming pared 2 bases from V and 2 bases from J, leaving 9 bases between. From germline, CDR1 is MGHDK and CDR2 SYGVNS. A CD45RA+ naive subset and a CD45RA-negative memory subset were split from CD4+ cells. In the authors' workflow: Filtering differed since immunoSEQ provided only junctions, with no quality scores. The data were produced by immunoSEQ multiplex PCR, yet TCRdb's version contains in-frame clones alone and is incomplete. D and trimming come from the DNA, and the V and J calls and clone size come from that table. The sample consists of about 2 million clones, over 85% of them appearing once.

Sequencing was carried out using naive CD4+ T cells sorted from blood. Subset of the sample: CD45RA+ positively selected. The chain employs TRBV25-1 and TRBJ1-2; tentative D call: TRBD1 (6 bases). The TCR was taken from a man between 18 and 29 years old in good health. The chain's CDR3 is CASSENQGNYGYTF. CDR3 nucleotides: TGTGCCAGCAGTGAAAACCAGGGGAACTATGGCTACACCTTC.